This TCR beta chain was documented in a study of patients and donors after allogeneic stem cell transplantation. CDR1 and CDR2 (germline): SGHDT, YYEEEE. Trimming cost V 2 bases and J 5 bases, with 11 bases left between them. This CDR3 is built from 13 residues. In TCRdb, the RT-PCR reads were re-called with MiXCR into one record per CDR3 protein. The table has some 230,000 distinct CDR3 sequences, 13% to 15% seen once. The chain employs TRBV5-6 and TRBJ2-7; D may be TRBD1 (5 bases). The receptor's source is a human donor who was either an allogeneic HSCT recipient or a stem cell or donor lymphocyte infusion donor (not recorded which). It is not recorded whose cells these are; they may come from a transplant donor. The sample comprised blood, either unsorted or a sorted T cell fraction (not recorded which). CDR3 nucleotides: TGTGCCAGCAGCTTACCAGGGATCCACGAGCAGTACTTC. Its protein is CASSLPGIHEQYF.